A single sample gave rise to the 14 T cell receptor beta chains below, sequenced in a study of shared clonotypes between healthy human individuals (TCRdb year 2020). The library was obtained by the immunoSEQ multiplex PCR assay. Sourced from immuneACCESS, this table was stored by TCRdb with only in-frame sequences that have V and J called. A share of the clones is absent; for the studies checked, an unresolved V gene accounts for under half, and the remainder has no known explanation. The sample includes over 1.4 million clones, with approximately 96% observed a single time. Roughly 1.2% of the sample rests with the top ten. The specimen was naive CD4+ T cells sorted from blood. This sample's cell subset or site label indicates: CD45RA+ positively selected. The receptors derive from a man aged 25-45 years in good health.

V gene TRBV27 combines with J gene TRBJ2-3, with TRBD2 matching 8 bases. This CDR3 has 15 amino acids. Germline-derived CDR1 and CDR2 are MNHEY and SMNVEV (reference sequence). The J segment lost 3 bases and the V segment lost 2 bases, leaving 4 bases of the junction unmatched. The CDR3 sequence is CASSLRTSRTDTQYF. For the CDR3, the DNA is TGTGCCAGCAGTTTACGGACTAGCAGAACAGATACGCAGTATTTT.

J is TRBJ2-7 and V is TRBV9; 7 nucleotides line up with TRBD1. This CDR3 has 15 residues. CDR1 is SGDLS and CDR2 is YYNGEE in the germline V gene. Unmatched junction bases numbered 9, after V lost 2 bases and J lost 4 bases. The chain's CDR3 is CASSVTGWPPYEQYF. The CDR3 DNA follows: TGTGCCAGCAGCGTGACAGGGTGGCCACCTTACGAGCAGTACTTC.

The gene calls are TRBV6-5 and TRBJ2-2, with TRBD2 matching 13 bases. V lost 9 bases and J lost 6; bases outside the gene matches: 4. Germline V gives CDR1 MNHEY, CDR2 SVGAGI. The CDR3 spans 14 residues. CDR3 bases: TGTGCCAGTCGACTAGCGGGAGGTCCCGGGGAGCTGTTTTTT. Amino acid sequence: CASRLAGGPGELFF.

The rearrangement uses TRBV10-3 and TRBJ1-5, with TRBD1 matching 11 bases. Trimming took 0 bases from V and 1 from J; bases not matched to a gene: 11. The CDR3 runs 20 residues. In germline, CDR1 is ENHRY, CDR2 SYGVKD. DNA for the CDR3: TGTGCCATCAGTGAGTCCCCTTCCTGGACAGGGGGCTTGAGCAATCAGCCCCAGCATTTT. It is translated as CAISESPSWTGGLSNQPQHF.

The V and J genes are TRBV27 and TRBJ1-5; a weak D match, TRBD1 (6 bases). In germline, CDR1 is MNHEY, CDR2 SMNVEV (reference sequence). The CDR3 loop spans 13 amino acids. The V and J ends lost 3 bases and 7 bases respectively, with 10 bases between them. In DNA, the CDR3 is TGTGCCAGCAGTTTGCTCAGGGGCCAGCCCCAGCATTTT. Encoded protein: CASSLLRGQPQHF.

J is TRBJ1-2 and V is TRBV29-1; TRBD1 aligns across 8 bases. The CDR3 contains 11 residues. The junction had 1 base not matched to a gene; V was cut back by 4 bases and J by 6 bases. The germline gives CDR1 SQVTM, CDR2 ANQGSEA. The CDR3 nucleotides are TGCAGCGTTGGGACAGGGAATGGCTACACCTTC. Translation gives CSVGTGNGYTF.

The CDR3 reads CASSQFLDRISYEQYF. The CDR3 DNA reads as TGCGCCAGCAGCCAGTTCTTAGACAGGATATCCTACGAGCAGTACTTC. The V gene is TRBV4-1, the J gene TRBJ2-7; D might be TRBD1 (6 bases). This CDR3 is built from 16 residues. Germline CDR1 and CDR2: MGHRA and YSYEKL. The V gene lost 3 bases and the J gene lost 1 base, with 16 bases spanning the gap.

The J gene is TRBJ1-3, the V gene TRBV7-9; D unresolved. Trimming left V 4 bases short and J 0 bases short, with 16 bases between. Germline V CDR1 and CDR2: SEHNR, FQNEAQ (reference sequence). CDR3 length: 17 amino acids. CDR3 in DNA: TGTGCCAGCAGCTCCCGCGAGTTTTCTAACTCTGGAAACACCATATATTTT. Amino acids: CASSSREFSNSGNTIYF.

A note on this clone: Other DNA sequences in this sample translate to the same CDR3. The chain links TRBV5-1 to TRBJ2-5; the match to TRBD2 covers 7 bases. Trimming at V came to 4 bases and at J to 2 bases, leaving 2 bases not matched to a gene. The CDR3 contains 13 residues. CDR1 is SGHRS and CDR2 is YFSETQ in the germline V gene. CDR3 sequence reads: CASSLAAQETQYF. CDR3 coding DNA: TGCGCCAGCAGCCTAGCGGCTCAAGAGACCCAGTACTTC.

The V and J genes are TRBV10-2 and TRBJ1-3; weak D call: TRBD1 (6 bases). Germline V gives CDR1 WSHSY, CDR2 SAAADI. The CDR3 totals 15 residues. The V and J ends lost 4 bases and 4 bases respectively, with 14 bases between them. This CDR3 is CASSVKGGSGNTIYF. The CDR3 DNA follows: TGCGCCAGCAGTGTAAAAGGGGGTTCGGGAAACACCATATATTTT.

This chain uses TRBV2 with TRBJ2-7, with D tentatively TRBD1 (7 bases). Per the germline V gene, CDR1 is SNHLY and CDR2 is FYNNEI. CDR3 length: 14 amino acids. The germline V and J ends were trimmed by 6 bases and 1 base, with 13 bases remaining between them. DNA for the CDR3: TGTGCCAGCAGGCAGACAGGGACTTCCTACGAGCAGTACTTC. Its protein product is CASRQTGTSYEQYF.

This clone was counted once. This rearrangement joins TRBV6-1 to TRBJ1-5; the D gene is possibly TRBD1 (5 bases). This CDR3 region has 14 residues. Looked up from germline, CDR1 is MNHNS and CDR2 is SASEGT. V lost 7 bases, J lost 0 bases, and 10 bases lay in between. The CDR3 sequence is CASTKGDSNQPQHF. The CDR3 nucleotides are TGTGCCAGCACAAAAGGGGATAGCAATCAGCCCCAGCATTTT.

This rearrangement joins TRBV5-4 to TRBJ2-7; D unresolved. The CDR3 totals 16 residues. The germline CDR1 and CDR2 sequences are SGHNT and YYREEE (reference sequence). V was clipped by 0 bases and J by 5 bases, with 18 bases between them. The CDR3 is CASSLDRIRSNDEQYF. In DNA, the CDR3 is TGTGCCAGCAGCTTGGATAGAATTCGGAGTAATGACGAGCAGTACTTC.

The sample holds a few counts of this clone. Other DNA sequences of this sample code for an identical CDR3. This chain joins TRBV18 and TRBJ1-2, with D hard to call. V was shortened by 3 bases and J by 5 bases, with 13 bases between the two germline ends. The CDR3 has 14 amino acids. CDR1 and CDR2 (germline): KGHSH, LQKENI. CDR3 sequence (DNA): TGTGCCAGCTCACCGGAGGGAGTTGGGTATGGCTACACCTTC. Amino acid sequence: CASSPEGVGYGYTF.